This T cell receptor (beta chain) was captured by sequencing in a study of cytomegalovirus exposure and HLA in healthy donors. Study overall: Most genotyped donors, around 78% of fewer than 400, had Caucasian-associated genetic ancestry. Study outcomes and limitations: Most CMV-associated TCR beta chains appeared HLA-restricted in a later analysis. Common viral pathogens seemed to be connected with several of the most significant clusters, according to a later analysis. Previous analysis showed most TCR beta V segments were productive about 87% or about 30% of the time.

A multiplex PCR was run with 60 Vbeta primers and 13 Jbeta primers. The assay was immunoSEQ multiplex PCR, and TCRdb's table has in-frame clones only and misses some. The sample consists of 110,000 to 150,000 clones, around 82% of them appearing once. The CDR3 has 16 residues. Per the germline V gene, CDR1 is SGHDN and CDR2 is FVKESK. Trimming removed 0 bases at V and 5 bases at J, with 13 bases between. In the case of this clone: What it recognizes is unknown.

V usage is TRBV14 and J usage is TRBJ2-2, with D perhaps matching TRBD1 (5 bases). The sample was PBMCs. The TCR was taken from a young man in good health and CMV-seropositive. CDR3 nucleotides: TGTGCCAGCAGCCAAGATATAGGCAGGGTGACCGGGGAGCTGTTTTTT. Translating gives CASSQDIGRVTGELFF.